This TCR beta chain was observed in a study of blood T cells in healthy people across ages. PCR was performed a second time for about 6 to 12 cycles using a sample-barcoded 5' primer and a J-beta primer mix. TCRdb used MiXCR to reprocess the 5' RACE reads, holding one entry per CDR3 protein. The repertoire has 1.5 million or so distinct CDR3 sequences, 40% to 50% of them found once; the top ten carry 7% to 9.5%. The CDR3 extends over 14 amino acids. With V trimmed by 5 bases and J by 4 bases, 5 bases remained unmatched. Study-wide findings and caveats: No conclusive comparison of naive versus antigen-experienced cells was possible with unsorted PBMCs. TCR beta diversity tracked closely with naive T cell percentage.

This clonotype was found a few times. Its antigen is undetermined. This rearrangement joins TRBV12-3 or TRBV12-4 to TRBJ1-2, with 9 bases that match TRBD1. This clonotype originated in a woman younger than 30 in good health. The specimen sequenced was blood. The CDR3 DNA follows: TGTGCCAGCAGTGTTGCGGGACAGGGCTATGGCTACACCTTC. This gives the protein CASSVAGQGYGYTF.